The 13 T cell receptor beta chains given below trace back to one sample, sequenced in a study of CD8 T cells in Susac syndrome. With random hexamers, roughly 0.5 to 1 ug RNA was reverse transcribed. TCRdb ran MiXCR on the immunoSEQ multiplex PCR reads and lists one entry per CDR3 protein. The sample holds roughly 200,000 distinct CDR3 sequences, around 95% seen once. The sequencing sample was made of CD4+ T cells from PBMCs. Receptors were obtained from a human donor with multiple sclerosis.

The CDR3 here is CAWSGFGGSGYTF. CDR3 nucleotides: TGTGCCTGGAGTGGGTTCGGGGGATCCGGCTACACCTTC. The chain links TRBV30 to TRBJ1-2, with D perhaps TRBD1 (5 bases). V gave up 1 base and J gave up 8 bases, with 14 bases separating them. From germline, CDR1 is GTSNPN and CDR2 SVGIG (reference sequence). This CDR3 is 13 amino acids long.

J is TRBJ2-7 and V is TRBV6-5, with D perhaps TRBD2 (6 bases). The CDR3 is 14 residues long. Germline V gene sequence: CDR1 MNHEY, CDR2 SVGAGI. V shed 4 bases and J shed 0 bases, with 10 bases lying between them. The DNA of the CDR3 is TGTGCCAGCAGTTCCCCGGGACTCTCCTACGAGCAGTACTTC. Translation: CASSSPGLSYEQYF.

The rearrangement joins TRBV27 to TRBJ1-2; tentatively, D is TRBD1 (5 bases). The CDR3 runs to 16 residues. V was pared by 4 bases and J by 6 bases, with 21 bases between. CDR1 is MNHEY, CDR2 SMNVEV, per germline (reference sequence). The CDR3 DNA reads as TGTGCCAGCAGTTCCCGTCAGGGACTCCTGTTGAATGGCTACACCTTC. As protein: CASSSRQGLLLNGYTF.

The rearrangement joins TRBV12-3 or TRBV12-4 to TRBJ2-1, with D hard to call. The CDR3 has 16 amino acids. Trimming stripped 6 bases from V and 5 bases from J, with 20 bases between. CDR3 DNA: TGTGCCAGCAGCTACTCTCTAAGATTTGGGGACAATGAGCAGTTCTTC. Protein sequence: CASSYSLRFGDNEQFF.

The CDR3 bases are TGTGCCTGGACCCAAGGGACAGCTACAGAGACCCAGTACTTC. Protein product: CAWTQGTATETQYF. The V and J genes are TRBV30 and TRBJ2-5; TRBD1 agrees at 7 bases. CDR1 is GTSNPN and CDR2 is SVGIG in the germline V gene (reference sequence). The J segment lost 4 bases and the V segment lost 4 bases, leaving 9 bases of the junction unmatched. The length of the CDR3 is 14 residues.

The chain combines TRBV11-3 with TRBJ2-1, with D hard to call. Deletions cut 0 bases from V and 13 bases from J, with 7 bases between. Germline assignment: CDR1 SGHNT and CDR2 YENEEA. The CDR3 runs 11 residues. The CDR3, as DNA: TGTGCCAGCAGCTTAGAGGCGCAACAGTTCTTC. This sequence encodes CASSLEAQQFF.

The V call is TRBV6-6, the J call TRBJ2-1; no firm D call. Germline CDR1 MNHNY, CDR2 SVGAGI (reference sequence). V was pared by 6 bases and J by 4 bases, with 10 bases between. The CDR3 consists of 13 residues. The CDR3 reads CASSRALYNEQFF. The CDR3 DNA reads TGTGCCAGCAGCCGGGCCTTATACAATGAGCAGTTCTTC.

The CDR3: CASSLRQGTNSYNEQFF. The CDR3 DNA is TGTGCCAGCAGTTTGCGACAGGGAACAAATTCCTACAATGAGCAGTTCTTC. The chain combines TRBV12-3 or TRBV12-4 with TRBJ2-1, with TRBD1 matching 7 bases. The CDR3 runs to 17 residues. V lost 3 bases and J lost 1; bases outside the gene matches: 9.

The J gene is TRBJ2-5, the V gene TRBV7-9; possible D gene TRBD1, 6 bases. Germline V gene sequence: CDR1 SEHNR, CDR2 FQNEAQ (reference sequence). Trimming stripped 1 base from V and 2 bases from J, with 11 bases between. The CDR3 covers 15 residues. CDR3 sequence: CASSLDRVTQETQYF. The CDR3 DNA reads TGTGCCAGCAGCTTAGACAGGGTTACTCAAGAGACCCAGTACTTC. Full variable domain (outside the CDR3, taken from reference TRBV7-9 and TRBJ2-5): DTGVSQNPRHKITKRGQNVTFRCDPISEHNRLYWYRQTLGQGPEFLTYFQNEAQLEKSRLLSDRFSAERPKGSFSTLEIQRTEQGDSAMYLCASSLDRVTQETQYFGPGTRLLVL.

The rearrangement uses TRBV20-1 and TRBJ2-3; 7 bases map to TRBD2. Trimming at V came to 7 bases and at J to 6 bases, leaving 19 bases not matched to a gene. Germline V CDR1 and CDR2: DFQATT, SNEGSKA (reference sequence). The CDR3 consists of 16 residues. CDR3 nucleotide sequence: TGCAGTGGGAGTGGTTCAAAGCGGGGATACCTGGATACGCAGTATTTT. Translated: CSGSGSKRGYLDTQYF.

V is TRBV28 and J is TRBJ2-3; TRBD2 matches at 7 bases. CDR1 and CDR2 (germline): MDHEN, SYDVKM. CDR3 length: 16 amino acids. V was pared by 4 bases and J by 3 bases, with 10 bases of the junction left unmatched. CDR3 DNA sequence: TGTGCCAGCAGTTCGCCGGGACGGGGGGTTACAGATACGCAGTATTTT. It is translated as CASSSPGRGVTDTQYF.

The chain joins TRBV20-1 to TRBJ1-5; D gene unclear. The CDR3 has 14 residues. The germline V and J ends were trimmed by 5 bases and 4 bases, with 15 bases remaining between them. CDR1 is DFQATT, CDR2 SNEGSKA, per germline (reference sequence). For the CDR3, the DNA is TGCAGTGCTTCAGTTGGGCAGATGAATCAGCCCCAGCATTTT. It codes for CSASVGQMNQPQHF.

The chain has TRBV20-1 and TRBJ2-1, with D perhaps TRBD1 (6 bases). The length of the CDR3 is 16 residues. Trimming pared 0 bases from V and 4 bases from J, leaving 16 bases between. Germline V CDR1 and CDR2: DFQATT, SNEGSKA (reference sequence). The CDR3 coding sequence is TGCAGTGCTAGAGATTCAGGTGGGGGCCAATACAATGAGCAGTTCTTC. It codes for CSARDSGGGQYNEQFF.